The TCR beta chain under discussion was sequenced for a study of blood T cell repertoires in COVID-19. The wider study: Sample material is recorded as cDNA or gDNA derived from T cells, B-cell-depleted T cells, or PBMCs.

The data were produced by immunoSEQ multiplex PCR, yet TCRdb's version contains in-frame clones alone and is incomplete. The table shows 130,000 to 150,000 clones, with approximately 81% occurring only once. The ends lost 5 bases at V and 6 bases at J; junction bases unmatched: 7. This CDR3 comprises 16 residues. The germline V gene encodes CDR1 SGHVS and CDR2 FNYEAQ. This sequence was found in a human donor with acute or convalescent COVID-19. The donor label of this sample is uncertain. V is TRBV7-6 and J is TRBJ2-1; 13 nucleotides match TRBD2. Material for sequencing was peripheral blood. The CDR3 DNA reads as TGTGCCAGCAGCCCATGGACTAGCGGGAGTGGCAATGAGCAGTTCTTC. Encoded protein: CASSPWTSGSGNEQFF.